Listed here are 19 T cell receptor beta chains from one sample, sequenced in a study of cytomegalovirus exposure and HLA in healthy donors. 60 Vbeta and 13 Jbeta primers were used in PCR. Repertoires were generated with immunoSEQ multiplex PCR, while TCRdb's copy carries only in-frame clones and drops some. The profile shows 100,000 to 150,000 clones, more than 70% of them singletons. The specimen sequenced was PBMCs. The receptors originated from a man younger than 45 in good health and CMV-seronegative.

The chain joins TRBV6-1 to TRBJ1-1, with unresolved D. The germline CDR1 and CDR2 sequences are MNHNS and SASEGT. This CDR3 contains 14 residues. V was clipped by 1 base and J by 4 bases, with 10 bases between them. CDR3 sequence (DNA): TGTGCCAGCAGTGAAGTGCGGGGTGGCACTGAAGCTTTCTTT. Its translation: CASSEVRGGTEAFF.

The chain carries TRBV5-4 and TRBJ2-5; 8 bases line up with TRBD1. This CDR3 is built from 15 residues. Losses at the gene ends were 3 bases for V and 5 bases for J; bases not matched to a gene: 9. The germline V gene has CDR1 SGHNT and CDR2 YYREEE (reference sequence). CDR3 region: CASSSPQGAGETQYF. The CDR3 DNA follows: TGTGCCAGCAGCTCACCCCAGGGGGCGGGGGAGACCCAGTACTTC.

The chain carries TRBV19 and TRBJ1-2; 7 bases line up with TRBD1. CDR3 length equals 13 residues. The junction had 3 bases not matched to a gene; V was cut back by 8 bases and J by 0 bases. Germline V gene lookup returns CDR1 LNHDA and CDR2 SQIVND (reference sequence). Written as DNA, the CDR3 is TGTGCCAGTCGACAGGGATCTAACTATGGCTACACCTTC. Residues: CASRQGSNYGYTF.

This rearrangement joins TRBV30 to TRBJ2-3, with 7 bases lining up with TRBD2. Trimming cost V 1 base and J 7 bases; bases outside gene matches: 14. This CDR3 is built from 16 residues. Germline V gene sequence: CDR1 GTSNPN, CDR2 SVGIG (reference sequence). In DNA, the CDR3 is TGTGCCTGGAGTGGAAACGCAAGGGTTAGCGGGCATACGCAGTATTTT. This gives the protein CAWSGNARVSGHTQYF.

The chain has TRBV7-3 and TRBJ2-7, with TRBD1 matching 8 bases. CDR3 length: 16 amino acids. The V gene's germline CDR1 is SGHTA and CDR2 FQGTGA. The J segment lost 2 bases and the V segment lost 5 bases, leaving 11 bases of the junction unmatched. In DNA form, the CDR3 reads TGTGCCAGCAGCCGAAATGGGAGACAGGGGACCTACGAGCAGTACTTC. Protein: CASSRNGRQGTYEQYF.

The V call is TRBV4-2, the J call TRBJ2-7; 8 bases map to TRBD2. Germline V gene lookup returns CDR1 LGHNA and CDR2 YNFKEQ. Trimming removed 4 bases from V and 6 bases from J; junction bases left unmatched: 5. This CDR3 is 13 amino acids long. Written as DNA, the CDR3 is TGTGCCAGCAGCCGCTTAACTAGCGGCGAGCAGTACTTC. Amino acids: CASSRLTSGEQYF.

CDR3 nucleotide sequence: TGTGCCAGCAGCTTAGAAGCAGGGTTGTACGAGCAGTACTTC. Translating gives CASSLEAGLYEQYF. The V and J genes are TRBV7-8 and TRBJ2-7; D perhaps matches TRBD1 (5 bases). This CDR3 is 14 amino acids long. Trimming shortened V by 1 base and J by 4 bases, and 11 bases separated the two germline ends. Germline CDR1 and CDR2: SGHVS and FQNEAQ.

The rearrangement uses TRBV4-2 and TRBJ1-1; the match to TRBD1 covers 9 bases. Trimming took 4 bases from V and 8 from J; bases not matched to a gene: 5. The V gene's germline CDR1 is LGHNA and CDR2 YNFKEQ. The CDR3 has 13 amino acids. Here the CDR3 DNA reads TGTGCCAGCAGCCTCGGACAGGGGCGAGAAGCTTTCTTT. Translation: CASSLGQGREAFF.

The rearrangement uses TRBV10-1 and TRBJ2-3; 7 nucleotides align to TRBD2. V lost 9 bases and J lost 4; bases outside the gene matches: 10. Germline lookup yields CDR1 WNHNN and CDR2 SYGVQD (reference sequence). CDR3 length: 14 amino acids. CDR3 sequence reads: CASRAGVNADTQYF. DNA for the CDR3: TGCGCCAGTCGGGCGGGGGTGAATGCAGATACGCAGTATTTT.

The genes are TRBV30 and TRBJ2-1; TRBD1 matches at 10 bases. The V gene's germline CDR1 is GTSNPN and CDR2 SVGIG (reference sequence). This CDR3 spans 14 amino acids. Trimming removed 3 bases from V and 12 bases from J; junction bases left unmatched: 11. CDR3 in DNA: TGTGCCTGGAGACGACAGGGGGCTGTCAATTCGCAGTTCTTC. This codes for CAWRRQGAVNSQFF. Full variable domain (missing parts from reference TRBV30 and TRBJ2-1): SQTIHQWPATLVQPVGSPLSLECTVEGTSNPNLYWYRQAAGRGLQLLFYSVGIGQISSEVPQNLSASRPQDRQFILSSKKLLLSDSGFYLCAWRRQGAVNSQFFGPGTRLTVL.

The chain recombines TRBV27 with TRBJ2-2; TRBD1 agrees at 8 bases. Germline lookup yields CDR1 MNHEY and CDR2 SMNVEV (reference sequence). Trimming took 2 bases from V and 7 from J; bases not matched to a gene: 3. The CDR3 runs to 14 residues. The CDR3 nucleotides read TGTGCCAGCAGTTTAACAGGGGGGATCGGGGAGCTGTTTTTT. It yields the protein CASSLTGGIGELFF.

The chain employs TRBV28 and TRBJ2-2, with TRBD1 as a possible D gene (6 bases). The V gene lost 6 bases and the J gene lost 0 bases, with 14 bases spanning the gap. The CDR3 is 16 residues long. The germline CDR1 and CDR2 sequences are MDHEN and SYDVKM. In DNA, the CDR3 is TGTGCCAGCAGAGCCGACAGGAAGCCGAACACCGGGGAGCTGTTTTTT. Its protein is CASRADRKPNTGELFF. The variable domain in full, with the rest retrieved from reference TRBV28 and TRBJ2-2, is DVKVTQSSRYLVKRTGEKVFLECVQDMDHENMFWYRQDPGLGLRLIYFSYDVKMKEKGDIPEGYSVSREKKERFSLILESASTNQTSMYLCASRADRKPNTGELFFGEGSRLTVL.

This chain links TRBV7-8 with TRBJ1-6; D uncertain. The CDR3 totals 14 residues. Germline CDR1 reads SGHVS; CDR2 reads FQNEAQ. V lost 3 bases to trimming and J lost 0 bases, with 3 bases between them. The DNA for the CDR3 is TGTGCCAGCAGCTTGAGCTCCTATAATTCACCCCTCCACTTT. Translated, it gives CASSLSSYNSPLHF.

This chain joins TRBV5-4 and TRBJ2-7; 11 bases fit TRBD2. This CDR3 is 17 amino acids long. Germline lookup yields CDR1 SGHNT and CDR2 YYREEE (reference sequence). J gave up 3 bases and V 4 bases, and 12 bases lay outside the gene matches. The CDR3 loop reads CASSPNRTGTSGYEQYF. For the CDR3, the DNA is TGTGCCAGCAGCCCGAATAGAACCGGGACTAGCGGCTACGAGCAGTACTTC.

The chain combines TRBV4-1 with TRBJ2-2; 10 bases are shared with TRBD2. Germline assignment: CDR1 MGHRA and CDR2 YSYEKL. The V gene end was trimmed by 1 base and the J gene end by 4 bases; junction bases not matched to a gene: 6. This CDR3 comprises 17 residues. The CDR3, as DNA: TGCGCCAGCAGCCAAGGGGTAGCGGGGGGAATCACCGGGGAGCTGTTTTTT. It codes for CASSQGVAGGITGELFF.

The V gene is TRBV2, the J gene TRBJ1-2, with TRBD1 identical over 7 bases. This CDR3 has 15 residues. V lost 3 bases and J lost 5; bases outside the gene matches: 9. Looked up from germline, CDR1 is SNHLY and CDR2 is FYNNEI. As DNA, the CDR3 is TGTGCCAGCAGTGATGTAGGGACAGAGACTTATGGCTACACCTTC. Translated: CASSDVGTETYGYTF.

Only a few counts were recorded for this clone. The chain recombines TRBV10-1 with TRBJ2-7; D possibly corresponds to TRBD1 (6 bases). Trimming left V 6 bases short and J 2 bases short, with 11 bases between. The CDR3 loop spans 13 amino acids. The germline V gene has CDR1 WNHNN and CDR2 SYGVQD (reference sequence). CDR3 region: CASRPQGTYEQYF. DNA for the CDR3: TGCGCCAGCAGGCCTCAGGGGACCTACGAGCAGTACTTC.

The table lists this clone with a few counts. The J gene is TRBJ2-5, the V gene TRBV7-3, with TRBD2 identical over 9 bases. CDR3 length: 16 residues. Trimming removed 2 bases from V and 5 bases from J; junction bases left unmatched: 9. Germline V gene sequence: CDR1 SGHTA, CDR2 FQGTGA. CDR3: CASSLYGGGARETQYF. In nucleotides, the CDR3 is TGTGCCAGCAGCTTATACGGCGGGGGGGCCCGGGAGACCCAGTACTTC.

This chain connects TRBV2 to TRBJ2-2; 7 bases fit TRBD1. CDR1 SNHLY and CDR2 FYNNEI come from the germline V gene. The CDR3 length is 14 residues. The V and J ends lost 7 bases and 5 bases, in that order; junction bases with no gene match: 7. CDR3 amino acids: CASKSRDRTGELFF. CDR3 nucleotide sequence: TGTGCCAGCAAGTCCCGGGACAGAACCGGGGAGCTGTTTTTT.